This TCR beta chain was identified in a study of OX40 agonist ivuxolimab in advanced cancers. Data came from immunoSEQ multiplex PCR; TCRdb stores just in-frame clones and leaves some out. The table has tens of thousands of clones, about 85% seen once. The V gene's germline CDR1 is SNHLY and CDR2 FYNNEI. This CDR3 has 15 amino acids. The sequencing here drew on CD4+ or CD8+ T cells sorted from blood, taken in a trial of the OX40 agonist ivuxolimab. The chain employs TRBV2 and TRBJ2-5; 13 nucleotides line up with TRBD2. Near its end, the DNA agrees better with TRBJ2-7, so the J call may be wrong. The sequence derives from an adult with an advanced solid tumor such as melanoma, head and neck, liver or kidney cancer. CDR3 protein: CASMGLAGISYEQYF. CDR3 nucleotide sequence: TGTGCCAGCATGGGACTAGCGGGAATCTCCTACGAGCAGTACTTC.